This is a list of T cell receptor beta chains from one sample in a study of cytomegalovirus exposure and HLA in healthy donors. Profiling relied on immunoSEQ multiplex PCR, and the TCRdb table lists in-frame clones only, not all of them. The profile shows fewer than 150,000 clones, over 60% of them singletons. Material: PBMCs. The receptor set was obtained from a man aged 18 to 29 in good health and CMV-seropositive. Each CDR3 is given with its conserved first and last residue. D genes are given only for firm matches. Clone size is not always given. Where it is, it says once, few, many or a class for expanded clones.

V gene,D gene,clone size,J gene,CDR3 DNA,CDR3 protein
TRBV19,.,.,TRBJ2-1,TGTGCCAGTTCCCTCAAGAAGAGCTCCTACAATGAGCAGTTCTTC,CASSLKKSSYNEQFF
TRBV5-1,TRBD1,.,TRBJ2-7,TGCGCCAGCAGAGGGACAGGGCCCTCCTACGAGCAGTACTTC,CASRGTGPSYEQYF
TRBV7-9,TRBD2,.,TRBJ2-3,TGTGCCAGCAGCTGGACGGGGGGGAGGGATACGCAGTATTTT,CASSWTGGRDTQYF
TRBV2,TRBD1,.,TRBJ2-2,TGTGCCAGCAGCAAGGGACAGGGGATTATCGACACCGGGGAGCTGTTTTTT,CASSKGQGIIDTGELFF
TRBV18,TRBD1,.,TRBJ1-6,TGTGCCAGCTCACCACCATCAGTAACAGGGGTACCCCTCCACTTT,CASSPPSVTGVPLHF
TRBV16,TRBD1,.,TRBJ2-7,TGTGCCAGCAGCCCTCACCCGGACAGGGGCAACGAGCAGTACTTC,CASSPHPDRGNEQYF
TRBV6-1,TRBD2,.,TRBJ2-3,TGTGCCAGCAGTCGACTAGCGGGCACAGATACGCAGTATTTT,CASSRLAGTDTQYF
TRBV6-1,.,.,TRBJ1-4,TGTGCCAGCACTAAGGGGCAGGAGGGTGAAAAACTGTTTTTT,CASTKGQEGEKLFF
TRBV5-1,TRBD1,.,TRBJ2-7,TGCGCCAGCAGCTTGGGAGACAGGGGGCGCAGGTACTTC,CASSLGDRGRRYF
TRBV9,.,.,TRBJ1-1,TGTGCCAGCAGCGTAGTAGGGGTTTACACTGAAGCTTTCTTT,CASSVVGVYTEAFF
TRBV7-2,.,.,TRBJ2-1,TGTGCCAGCAGCTCCGACAAGACCTCCTACAATGAGCAGTTCTTC,CASSSDKTSYNEQFF
TRBV6-1,.,few,TRBJ1-1,TGTGCCAGCAGATTTAGCACTGAAGCTTTCTTT,CASRFSTEAFF
TRBV4-1,.,.,TRBJ2-7,TGCGCCACTCTTTTGGGGGGCGAGCAGTACTTC,CATLLGGEQYF
TRBV27,TRBD2,.,TRBJ2-3,TGTGCCAGCAGTTTTAAGCGGGGGGGCACAGATACGCAGTATTTT,CASSFKRGGTDTQYF
TRBV29-1,TRBD2,.,TRBJ2-3,TGCAGCGCGACTCCCGGGACTAGAAGTTTCGCAGATACGCAGTATTTT,CSATPGTRSFADTQYF
TRBV6-1,.,.,TRBJ1-1,TGTGCCAGCAGTGCCCCGGTCGCTGAAGCTTTCTTT,CASSAPVAEAFF
TRBV5-1,TRBD2,.,TRBJ2-5,TGCGCCAGCAGCTTGACGGGGGGAATCCCAGAGACCCAGTACTTC,CASSLTGGIPETQYF
TRBV18,.,.,TRBJ1-1,TGTGCCAGCTCACCAGGTCAGGTGAACACTGAAGCTTTCTTT,CASSPGQVNTEAFF
TRBV27,TRBD2,.,TRBJ2-1,TGTGCCAGCAGTCCGACGGGGGTCCTAGCGGGGGACCGAGAGCAGTTCTTC,CASSPTGVLAGDREQFF
TRBV5-8,.,.,TRBJ2-1,TGTGCCAGCAGCTTGGTCGAGGGAGTAATCCCCTACAATGAGCAGTTCTTC,CASSLVEGVIPYNEQFF
TRBV27,TRBD2,.,TRBJ2-1,TGTGCCAGCAGTGTCCTTACTAGCGGGGGGGCAAATGAGCAGTTCTTC,CASSVLTSGGANEQFF
TRBV15,.,.,TRBJ2-3,TGTGCCACCAGCAGAAAGGACAGCAACACAGATACGCAGTATTTT,CATSRKDSNTDTQYF
TRBV7-9,.,.,TRBJ1-5,TGTGCCAGCAGCTCTGGGGTGGGGACATTAAATCAGCCCCAGCATTTT,CASSSGVGTLNQPQHF
TRBV27,.,few,TRBJ2-1,TGTGCCAGCAGTCCAAGTCCCGGGACACCTTCAGGGCAGTTCTTC,CASSPSPGTPSGQFF
TRBV7-2,.,.,TRBJ2-7,TGTGCCAGCAGCTACCACGGGGGTTACGAGCAGTACTTC,CASSYHGGYEQYF
TRBV11-2,.,few,TRBJ2-3,TGTGCCAGCAGCTTGGCAGGCCGTACGCAGTATTTT,CASSLAGRTQYF
TRBV7-6,.,few,TRBJ1-1,TGTGCCAGCAGCATCGACAGCCTGAACACTGAAGCTTTCTTT,CASSIDSLNTEAFF
TRBV30,.,.,TRBJ1-1,TGTGCCTGCCCAGGTAACACTGAAGCTTTCTTT,CACPGNTEAFF
TRBV4-1,TRBD2,.,TRBJ2-1,TGCGCCAGCAGCCAACCTAGCGGGGGAAACAATGAGCAGTTCTTC,CASSQPSGGNNEQFF
TRBV5-1,TRBD1,.,TRBJ2-2,TGCGCCAGCAGCTCGGACAGGGCGCTTGATACCGGGGAGCTGTTTTTT,CASSSDRALDTGELFF
TRBV28,TRBD1,.,TRBJ1-5,TGTGCCAGCAGTGGGGACAGGGAAAATCAGCCCCAGCATTTT,CASSGDRENQPQHF
TRBV7-2,TRBD2,once,TRBJ2-1,TGTGCCAGCAGCTTAAAGCGGGGGGCTTCGGGCCCCTACAATGAGCAGTTCTTC,CASSLKRGASGPYNEQFF
TRBV21-1,.,.,TRBJ1-5,.,CASSKSKWGQGNSSNQPQHF
TRBV25-1,.,.,TRBJ1-5,TGTGCCAGCAGTGGGCAGGGGAGGGGTAATCAGCCCCAGCATTTT,CASSGQGRGNQPQHF
TRBV7-9,.,once,TRBJ1-2,TGTGCCAGCAGCTTAGGTGGTGCCAGGGTGAACTATGGCTACACCTTC,CASSLGGARVNYGYTF
TRBV28,.,.,TRBJ2-4,TGTGCCAGCAGTTTATCCTCGGTCTACGATGCCAAAAACATTCAGTACTTC,CASSLSSVYDAKNIQYF
TRBV2,TRBD1,.,TRBJ1-6,TGTGCCAGCAGAGCACAGGGGGATTCACCCCTCCACTTT,CASRAQGDSPLHF
TRBV29-1,.,few,TRBJ1-2,TGCAGCGTTGATAGGCGGAGCTATGGCTACACCTTC,CSVDRRSYGYTF
TRBV6-1,.,.,TRBJ2-4,TGTGCCAGCAGTGATAGGCCAGGGGTAGCCAAAAACATTCAGTACTTC,CASSDRPGVAKNIQYF
TRBV5-1,.,.,TRBJ2-3,TGCGCCAGCAGCGGCGTCGAATACATGCTAGCTACGCAGTATTTT,CASSGVEYMLATQYF
TRBV6-5,.,.,TRBJ2-1,TGTGCCAGCAGCTCCCTTCTGGTAGTCAATGAGCAGTTCTTC,CASSSLLVVNEQFF
TRBV2,TRBD2,.,TRBJ2-1,TGTGCCAGCAGTGACGAGCGGGGGGTGGGCAATGAGCAGTTCTTC,CASSDERGVGNEQFF
TRBV18,TRBD2,few,TRBJ2-5,TGTGCCAGCTCACCACAGGGAGGGGAGACCCAGTACTTC,CASSPQGGETQYF